One and the same sample provided the 12 T cell receptor beta chains below, sequenced in a study of blood T cell repertoires in COVID-19. This table comes from immunoSEQ multiplex PCR, and its TCRdb copy is limited to in-frame clones, with some not included. The table has some 400,000 clones, about 89% seen once; the top ten hold approximately 2.4%. The sample comprised peripheral blood. Source of these receptors: a woman aged 60-70 years with COVID-19, enrolled during active disease.

The rearrangement uses TRBV27 and TRBJ1-6; 9 positions match TRBD1. The CDR3 contains 17 residues. The ends lost 7 bases at V and 4 bases at J; junction bases unmatched: 11. Germline loops: CDR1 MNHEY, CDR2 SMNVEV (reference sequence). CDR3 bases: TGTGCCAGCACACCCCTGGACAGGGGAAGGTATAATTCACCCCTCCACTTT. It encodes CASTPLDRGRYNSPLHF.

This chain links TRBV7-2 with TRBJ2-5; no clear D. This CDR3 region has 14 residues. The ends were cut back, 6 bases at V and 5 bases at J, with 16 bases in the middle. Germline loops: CDR1 SGHTA, CDR2 FQGNSA. CDR3 nucleotide sequence: TGTGCCAGCAGGCCTTACGTTGGCGGCGAGACCCAGTACTTC. This codes for CASRPYVGGETQYF.

V usage is TRBV19 and J usage is TRBJ2-1; 7 bases match TRBD2. This CDR3 region has 15 residues. Germline lookup yields CDR1 LNHDA and CDR2 SQIVND (reference sequence). With 9 bases clipped from V and 0 bases from J, the junction kept 8 bases outside the gene matches. The CDR3 bases are TGTGCCAGCTCCCGCGGGGGACTCTCCTACAATGAGCAGTTCTTC. The encoded protein is CASSRGGLSYNEQFF.

The chain carries TRBV4-1 and TRBJ2-1; 9 bases are a match to TRBD2. The length of the CDR3 is 14 residues. The trim removed 0 bases at V and 10 bases at J, leaving 4 bases unmatched. Per the germline V gene, CDR1 is MGHRA and CDR2 is YSYEKL. CDR3 region: CASSQDRLAGEQFF. CDR3 coding DNA: TGCGCCAGCAGCCAAGATCGTCTAGCGGGGGAGCAGTTCTTC.

J is TRBJ2-7 and V is TRBV24-1; D perhaps matches TRBD1 (5 bases). Germline CDR1 and CDR2: KGHDR and SFDVKD. The CDR3 is 13 amino acids. V gave up 5 bases and J gave up 3 bases, with 10 bases separating them. The CDR3 region is CATSAAGNYEQYF. DNA for the CDR3: TGTGCCACCAGTGCAGCAGGGAACTACGAGCAGTACTTC.

This clone was seen a few times. The V and J genes are TRBV11-2 and TRBJ1-2; TRBD1 matches 7 bases. The CDR3 extends over 12 amino acids. The junction had 3 bases not matched to a gene; V was cut back by 5 bases and J by 6 bases. CDR1 SGHAT and CDR2 FQNNGV come from the germline V gene. The CDR3: CASSLQGNGYTF. The CDR3 DNA sequence: TGTGCCAGCAGCCTACAGGGGAATGGCTACACCTTC. Full variable domain (rest looked up from reference TRBV11-2 and TRBJ1-2): EAGVAQSPRYKIIEKRQSVAFWCNPISGHATLYWYQQILGQGPKLLIQFQNNGVVDDSQLPKDRFSAERLKGVDSTLKIQPAKLEDSAVYLCASSLQGNGYTFGSGTRLTVV.

This clone was recorded once. The chain carries TRBV25-1 and TRBJ2-5; D is unclear. Germline V lookup: CDR1 MGHDK, CDR2 SYGVNS. The CDR3 is made up of 14 amino acids. Trimming stripped 3 bases from V and 5 bases from J, with 13 bases between. CDR3: CASSDRWAYETQYF. The DNA of the CDR3 is TGTGCCAGCAGTGATAGGTGGGCCTATGAGACCCAGTACTTC.

The chain employs TRBV28 and TRBJ2-5, with TRBD2 as a possible D gene (5 bases). The CDR3 length is 13 residues. V lost 7 bases, J lost 4 bases, and 13 bases lay in between. CDR1 is MDHEN, CDR2 SYDVKM, per germline. CDR3 sequence reads: CASTGPRGETQYF. CDR3 coding DNA: TGTGCCAGCACTGGCCCTCGGGGAGAGACCCAGTACTTC.

This chain links TRBV5-4 with TRBJ1-1; TRBD1 might be the D (5 bases). Germline V gene sequence: CDR1 SGHNT, CDR2 YYREEE (reference sequence). The CDR3 is made up of 18 amino acids. V was trimmed by 2 bases and J by 5 bases, leaving 25 bases between them. In DNA, the CDR3 is TGTGCCAGCAGCTTTGATCTCACCGTAGGGCAGGGTAAGACTGAAGCTTTCTTT. It specifies CASSFDLTVGQGKTEAFF.

V usage is TRBV5-1 and J usage is TRBJ2-2; the D gene is possibly TRBD2 (5 bases). This CDR3 spans 15 amino acids. V was clipped by 7 bases and J by 2 bases, with 15 bases between them. CDR1 SGHRS and CDR2 YFSETQ come from the germline V gene. This CDR3 reads CASSRGLINTGELFF. CDR3 nucleotides: TGCGCCAGCTCCCGGGGTCTAATTAACACCGGGGAGCTGTTTTTT.

V is TRBV6-5 and J is TRBJ1-6; D remains unclear. This CDR3 comprises 13 residues. Deletions cut 6 bases from V and 7 bases from J, with 10 bases between. The germline CDR1 and CDR2 sequences are MNHEY and SVGAGI. CDR3 loop: CASSLRHNSPLHF. CDR3 nucleotide sequence: TGTGCCAGCAGCCTGAGGCACAATTCACCCCTCCACTTT.

The chain joins TRBV18 to TRBJ2-3; D might be TRBD2 (5 bases). The ends were cut back, 3 bases at V and 1 base at J, with 14 bases in the middle. This CDR3 contains 16 residues. CDR1 and CDR2 (germline): KGHSH, LQKENI. CDR3 sequence reads: CASSPQRGRGTDTQYF. The CDR3 DNA is TGTGCCAGCTCACCCCAGCGAGGGCGCGGCACAGATACGCAGTATTTT.